Included here is one T cell receptor (beta chain) sequence, with context. Its specificity is not known. The data originate from a study of T cell responses to AZD1222 COVID-19 vaccine. Broader study findings: Just a handful of people given AZD1222 tested seropositive at baseline. Most donors were white British and more were female, and clonal diversity was possibly underestimated.

Doses given second, at about 4 or about 12 weeks, were pooled. The CDR3 runs to 16 residues. CDR1 SGDLS and CDR2 YYNGEE come from the germline V gene. The V gene end was trimmed by 4 bases and the J gene end by 8 bases; junction bases not matched to a gene: 6. Sequencing was performed with immunoSEQ multiplex PCR; in TCRdb, only in-frame clones are kept and a portion is missing. The repertoire includes about 110,000 clones, approximately 90% of them detected once, and roughly 14% sits in the top ten. The sample was peripheral blood, taken 28 days after the second AZD1222 dose. This rearrangement joins TRBV9 to TRBJ2-1; 16 positions agree with TRBD2. The TCR sequence derives from an adult who received the AZD1222 COVID-19 vaccine. Here the CDR3 reads CASSFGTSGRAYEQFF. The CDR3 DNA sequence: TGTGCCAGCAGCTTCGGGACTAGCGGGAGGGCCTATGAGCAGTTCTTC.